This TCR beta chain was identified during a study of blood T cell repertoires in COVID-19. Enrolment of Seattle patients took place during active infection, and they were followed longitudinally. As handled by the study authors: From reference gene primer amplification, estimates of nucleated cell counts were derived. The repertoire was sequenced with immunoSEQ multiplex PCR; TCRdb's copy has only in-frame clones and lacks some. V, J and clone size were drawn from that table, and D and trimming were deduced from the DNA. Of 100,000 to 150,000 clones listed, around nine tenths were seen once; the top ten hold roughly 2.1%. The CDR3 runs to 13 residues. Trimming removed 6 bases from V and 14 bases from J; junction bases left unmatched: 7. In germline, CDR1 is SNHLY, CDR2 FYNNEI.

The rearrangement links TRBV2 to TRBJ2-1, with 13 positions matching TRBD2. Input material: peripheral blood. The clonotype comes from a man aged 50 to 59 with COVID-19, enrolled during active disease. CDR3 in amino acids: CASRETSGRAEFF. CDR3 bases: TGTGCCAGCAGAGAAACTAGCGGGAGGGCGGAGTTCTTC.